This TCR beta chain was sequenced during a study of OX40 agonist ivuxolimab in advanced cancers. Study findings and constraints: More expanded clones were seen, on average, in CD8+ T cells than in CD4+. Among some nonresponders, normalized T-cell clonal expansion was also low.

The CDR3 sequence is 12 residues long. The ends were cut back, 5 bases at V and 7 bases at J, with 9 bases in the middle. In germline, CDR1 is SGHTA, CDR2 FQGTGA. Profiling relied on immunoSEQ multiplex PCR, and the TCRdb table lists in-frame clones only, not all of them. The sample lists tens of thousands of clones, 85% seen once, with about a sixth in the top ten. In its sample, this clone was seen once. Its antigen is unidentified. This specimen was CD4+ or CD8+ T cells sorted from blood, taken in a trial of the OX40 agonist ivuxolimab. The TCR was taken from an adult with an advanced solid tumor such as melanoma, head and neck, liver or kidney cancer. The genes are TRBV7-3 and TRBJ2-1, with D tentatively TRBD2 (5 bases). In DNA, the CDR3 is TGTGCCAGCAGCATAAGCGGAAATGAGCAGTTCTTC. Translation gives CASSISGNEQFF.